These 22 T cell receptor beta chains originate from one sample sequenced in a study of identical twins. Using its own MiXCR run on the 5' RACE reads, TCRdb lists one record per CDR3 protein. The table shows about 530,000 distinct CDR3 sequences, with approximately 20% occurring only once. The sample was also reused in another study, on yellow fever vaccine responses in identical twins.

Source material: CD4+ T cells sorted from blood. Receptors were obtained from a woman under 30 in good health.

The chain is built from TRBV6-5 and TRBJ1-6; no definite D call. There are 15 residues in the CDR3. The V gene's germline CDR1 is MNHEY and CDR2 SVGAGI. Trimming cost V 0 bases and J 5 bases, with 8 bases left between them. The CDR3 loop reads CASSYSLFDNSPLHF. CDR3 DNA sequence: TGTGCCAGCAGTTACTCCCTCTTTGATAATTCACCCCTCCACTTT.

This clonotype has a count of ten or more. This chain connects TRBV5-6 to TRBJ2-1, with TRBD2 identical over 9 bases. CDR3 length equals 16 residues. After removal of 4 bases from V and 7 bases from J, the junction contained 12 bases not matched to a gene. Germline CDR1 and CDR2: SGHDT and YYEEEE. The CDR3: CASSPRGGRAGNEQFF. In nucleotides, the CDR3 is TGTGCCAGCAGCCCCCGGGGCGGGAGGGCCGGGAATGAGCAGTTCTTC.

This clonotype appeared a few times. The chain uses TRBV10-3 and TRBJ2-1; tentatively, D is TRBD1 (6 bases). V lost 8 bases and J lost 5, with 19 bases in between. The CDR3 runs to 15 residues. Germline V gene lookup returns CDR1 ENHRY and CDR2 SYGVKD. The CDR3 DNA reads TGTGCCATCCGAACGAGGGACACTGAAAACAATGAGCAGTTCTTC. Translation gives CAIRTRDTENNEQFF.

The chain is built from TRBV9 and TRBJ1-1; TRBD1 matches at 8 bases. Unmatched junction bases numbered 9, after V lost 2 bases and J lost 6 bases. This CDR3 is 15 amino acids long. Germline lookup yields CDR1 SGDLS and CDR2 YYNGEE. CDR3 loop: CASSVEPTGASEAFF. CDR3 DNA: TGTGCCAGCAGCGTCGAACCGACAGGGGCCTCTGAAGCTTTCTTT.

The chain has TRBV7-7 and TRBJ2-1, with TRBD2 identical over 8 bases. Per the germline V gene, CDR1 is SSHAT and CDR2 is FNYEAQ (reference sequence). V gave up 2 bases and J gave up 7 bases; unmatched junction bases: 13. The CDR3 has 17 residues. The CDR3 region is CASSLSHREGRGNEQFF. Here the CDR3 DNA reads TGTGCCAGCAGCTTAAGCCATCGGGAGGGCCGTGGGAATGAGCAGTTCTTC.

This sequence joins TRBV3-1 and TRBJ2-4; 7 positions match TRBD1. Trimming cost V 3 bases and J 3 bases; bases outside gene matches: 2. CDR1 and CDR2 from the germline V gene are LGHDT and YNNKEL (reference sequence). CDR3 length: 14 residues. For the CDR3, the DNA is TGTGCCAGCAGCCACCGGGACAGCAAAAACATTCAGTACTTC. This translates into CASSHRDSKNIQYF.

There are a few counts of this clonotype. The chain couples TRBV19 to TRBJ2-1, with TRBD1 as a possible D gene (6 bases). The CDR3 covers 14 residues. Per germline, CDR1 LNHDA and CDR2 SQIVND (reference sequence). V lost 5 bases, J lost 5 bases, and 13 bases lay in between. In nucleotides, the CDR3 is TGTGCCAGTAGTTATGACAGGTATGACAATGAGCAGTTCTTC. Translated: CASSYDRYDNEQFF.

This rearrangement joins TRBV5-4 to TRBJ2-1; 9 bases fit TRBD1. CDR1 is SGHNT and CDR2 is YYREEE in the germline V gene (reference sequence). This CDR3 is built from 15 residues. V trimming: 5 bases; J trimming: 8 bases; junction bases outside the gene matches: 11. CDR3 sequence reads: CASSPRGTGGDEQFF. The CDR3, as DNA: TGTGCCAGCAGTCCAAGAGGAACAGGGGGCGATGAGCAGTTCTTC.

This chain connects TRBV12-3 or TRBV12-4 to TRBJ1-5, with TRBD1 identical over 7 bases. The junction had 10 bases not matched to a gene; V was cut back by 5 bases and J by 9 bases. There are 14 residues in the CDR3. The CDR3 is CASSLRQGVMPQHF. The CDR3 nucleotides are TGTGCCAGCAGTCTCAGACAGGGAGTGATGCCCCAGCATTTT.

CDR3 DNA sequence: TGTGCCAGCAGCTTATCCCCGGGACAGGTTGTCACCGGGGAGCTGTTTTTT. Its translation is CASSLSPGQVVTGELFF. J is TRBJ2-2 and V is TRBV5-6, with 8 positions matching TRBD1. The germline CDR1 and CDR2 sequences are SGHDT and YYEEEE. Germline trimming cut 2 bases from V and 4 bases from J; bases unmatched to any gene: 10. This CDR3 has 17 residues.

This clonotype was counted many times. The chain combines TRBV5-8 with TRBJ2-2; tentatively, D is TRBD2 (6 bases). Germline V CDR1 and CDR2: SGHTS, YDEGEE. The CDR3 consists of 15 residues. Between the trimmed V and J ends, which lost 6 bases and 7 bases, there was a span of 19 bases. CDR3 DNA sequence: TGTGCCAGCACTCAAAATAGTGGGAGGAACGGGGAGCTGTTTTTT. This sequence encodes CASTQNSGRNGELFF.

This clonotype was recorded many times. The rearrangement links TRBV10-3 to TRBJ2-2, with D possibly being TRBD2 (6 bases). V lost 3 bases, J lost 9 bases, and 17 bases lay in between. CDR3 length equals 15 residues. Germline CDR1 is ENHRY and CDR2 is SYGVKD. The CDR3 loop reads CAISDRGLDSRELFF. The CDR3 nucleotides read TGTGCCATCAGTGACCGGGGACTCGATTCCAGGGAGCTGTTTTTT.

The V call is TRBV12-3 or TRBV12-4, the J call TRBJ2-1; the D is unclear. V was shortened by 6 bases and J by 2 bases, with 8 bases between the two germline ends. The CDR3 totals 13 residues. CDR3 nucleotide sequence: TGTGCCAGCAGCCTTATGGCCTACAATGAGCAGTTCTTC. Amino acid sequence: CASSLMAYNEQFF.

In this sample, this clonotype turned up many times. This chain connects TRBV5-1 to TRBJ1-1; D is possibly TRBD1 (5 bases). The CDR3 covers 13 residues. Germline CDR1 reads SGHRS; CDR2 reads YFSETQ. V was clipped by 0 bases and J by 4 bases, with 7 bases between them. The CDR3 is CASSLGRVTEAFF. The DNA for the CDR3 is TGCGCCAGCAGCTTGGGCAGGGTCACTGAAGCTTTCTTT.

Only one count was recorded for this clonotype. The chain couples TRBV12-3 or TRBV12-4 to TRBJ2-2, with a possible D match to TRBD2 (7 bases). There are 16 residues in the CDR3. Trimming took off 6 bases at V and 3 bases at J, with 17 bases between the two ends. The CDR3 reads CASRQGGGHHTGELFF. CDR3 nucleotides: TGTGCCAGCAGACAAGGGGGGGGGCATCACACCGGGGAGCTGTTTTTT.

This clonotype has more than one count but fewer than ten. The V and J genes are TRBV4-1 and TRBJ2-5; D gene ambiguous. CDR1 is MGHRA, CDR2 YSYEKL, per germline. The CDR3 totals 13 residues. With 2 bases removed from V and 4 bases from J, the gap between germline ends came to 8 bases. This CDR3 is CASSQSGTETQYF. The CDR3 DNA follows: TGCGCCAGCAGCCAATCGGGTACAGAGACCCAGTACTTC.

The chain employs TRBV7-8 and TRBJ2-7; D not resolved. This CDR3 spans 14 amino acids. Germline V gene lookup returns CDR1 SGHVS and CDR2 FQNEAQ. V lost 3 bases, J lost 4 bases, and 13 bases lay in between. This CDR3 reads CASSFGRQSYEQYF. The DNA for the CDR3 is TGTGCCAGCAGCTTCGGGCGACAAAGTTACGAGCAGTACTTC.

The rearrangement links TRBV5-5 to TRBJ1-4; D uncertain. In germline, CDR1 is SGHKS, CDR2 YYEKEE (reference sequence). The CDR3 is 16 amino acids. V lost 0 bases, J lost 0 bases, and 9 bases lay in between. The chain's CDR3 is CASSLAGYATNEKLFF. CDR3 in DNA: TGTGCCAGCAGCTTGGCGGGGTATGCAACTAATGAAAAACTGTTTTTT.

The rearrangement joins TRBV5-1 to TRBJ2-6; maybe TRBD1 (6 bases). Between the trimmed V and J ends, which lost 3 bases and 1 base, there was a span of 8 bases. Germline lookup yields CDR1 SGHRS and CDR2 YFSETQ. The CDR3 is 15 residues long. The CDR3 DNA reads TGCGCCAGCAGCTCAGGGGAATCTGGGGCCAACGTCCTGACTTTC. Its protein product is CASSSGESGANVLTF.

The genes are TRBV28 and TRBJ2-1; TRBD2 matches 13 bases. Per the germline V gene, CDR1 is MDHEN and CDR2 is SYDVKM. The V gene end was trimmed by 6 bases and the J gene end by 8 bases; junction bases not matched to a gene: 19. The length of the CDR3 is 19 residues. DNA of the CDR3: TGTGCCAGCAGCCCAAGCCGAGGACTAGCGGGGGCCCCTGGGGATGAGCAGTTCTTC. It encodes CASSPSRGLAGAPGDEQFF.

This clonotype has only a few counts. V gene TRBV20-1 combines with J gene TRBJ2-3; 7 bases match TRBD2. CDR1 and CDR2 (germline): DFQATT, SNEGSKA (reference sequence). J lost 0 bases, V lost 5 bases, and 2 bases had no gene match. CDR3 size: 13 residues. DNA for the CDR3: TGCAGTGCTGGGGGGGGTAGCACAGATACGCAGTATTTT. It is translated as CSAGGGSTDTQYF.

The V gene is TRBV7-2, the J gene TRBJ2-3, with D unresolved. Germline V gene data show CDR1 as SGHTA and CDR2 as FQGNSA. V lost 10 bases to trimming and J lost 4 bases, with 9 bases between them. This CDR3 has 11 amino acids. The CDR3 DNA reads TGTGCCATCTGGGTTTCAGATACGCAGTATTTT. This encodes CAIWVSDTQYF. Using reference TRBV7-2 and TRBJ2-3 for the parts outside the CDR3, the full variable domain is GAGVSQSPSNKVTEKGKDVELRCDPISGHTALYWYRQSLGQGLEFLIYFQGNSAPDKSGLPSDRFSAERTGGSVSTLTIQRTQQEDSAVYLCAIWVSDTQYFGPGTRLTVL.